The 6 T cell receptor beta chains below come from one sample, sequenced in a study of blood T cell repertoires in COVID-19. Data came from immunoSEQ multiplex PCR; TCRdb stores just in-frame clones and leaves some out. Counted here are about 100,000 clones, around three quarters occurring once; the ten biggest clones make up roughly 8.6%. Sequenced material: peripheral blood. These receptors were collected from a man aged 50-60 years who had recovered from COVID-19.

In the case of this clone: This sample also contains other DNA sequences that code for the same CDR3. This chain links TRBV28 with TRBJ2-7; 10 bases fit TRBD1. The CDR3 runs 13 residues. V shed 6 bases and J 4 bases; nucleotides not matched to a gene: 3. CDR1 is MDHEN, CDR2 SYDVKM, per germline. The CDR3 DNA reads TGTGCCAGCAGGCCGGGACAGGGGTACGAGCAGTACTTC. Its translation: CASRPGQGYEQYF. The full variable domain, completed using reference TRBV28 and TRBJ2-7, is DVKVTQSSRYLVKRTGEKVFLECVQDMDHENMFWYRQDPGLGLRLIYFSYDVKMKEKGDIPEGYSVSREKKERFSLILESASTNQTSMYLCASRPGQGYEQYFGPGTRLTVT.

The V call is TRBV14, the J call TRBJ1-1; D not certain. The germline gives CDR1 SGHDN, CDR2 FVKESK. The V end lost 1 base, the J end lost 5 bases, and 8 bases lay between the germline ends. The CDR3 has 13 amino acids. CDR3 region: CASSQGRRTEAFF. The CDR3 nucleotides read TGTGCCAGCAGCCAAGGGAGAAGGACTGAAGCTTTCTTT.

This chain uses TRBV6-4 with TRBJ2-7; 8 nucleotides match TRBD1. CDR3 length: 11 amino acids. Trimming took 6 bases from V and 13 from J; bases not matched to a gene: 8. Germline V gives CDR1 MRHNA, CDR2 SNTAGT. CDR3 DNA: TGTGCCAGCAGAGGGGACAGGATGGAATACTTC. Translated: CASRGDRMEYF.

This clone has a single count. The chain joins TRBV6-6 to TRBJ1-1; D is unclear. The CDR3 has 14 residues. CDR1 and CDR2 (germline): MNHNY, SVGAGI (reference sequence). Trimming took 5 bases from V and 1 from J, leaving 11 bases between them. CDR3 sequence: CASSLVTRNTEAFF. For the CDR3, the DNA is TGTGCCAGCAGTCTCGTTACAAGGAACACTGAAGCTTTCTTT.

The chain has TRBV6-2 or TRBV6-3 and TRBJ1-1; D is unclear. Germline-derived CDR1 and CDR2 are MNHEY and SVGEGT. The CDR3 consists of 18 residues. Trimming took 4 bases from V and 0 from J, leaving 21 bases between them. The CDR3 DNA reads TGTGCCAGCAGTTTCTCATTTCTTAAGGGAGGCTTGAACACTGAAGCTTTCTTT. Translating gives CASSFSFLKGGLNTEAFF.

The rearrangement uses TRBV19 and TRBJ1-1; 7 bases agree with TRBD1. Germline trimming cut 7 bases from V and 1 base from J; bases unmatched to any gene: 9. Germline V gene data show CDR1 as LNHDA and CDR2 as SQIVND (reference sequence). CDR3 length equals 15 residues. For the CDR3, the DNA is TGTGCCAGTACCACCAAGGGGGCGCAGAACACTGAAGCTTTCTTT. It translates to CASTTKGAQNTEAFF.